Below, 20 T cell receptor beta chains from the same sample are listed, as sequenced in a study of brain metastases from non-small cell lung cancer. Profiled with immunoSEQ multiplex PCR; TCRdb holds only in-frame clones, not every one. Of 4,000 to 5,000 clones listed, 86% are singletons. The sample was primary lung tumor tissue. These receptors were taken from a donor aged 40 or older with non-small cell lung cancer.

The CDR3 DNA follows: TGTGCCAGCAGCTTAACGTGGGCGGGAGATACGCAGTATTTT. This codes for CASSLTWAGDTQYF. This chain connects TRBV7-3 to TRBJ2-3; tentatively, D is TRBD2 (5 bases). The CDR3 extends over 14 amino acids. The germline V gene encodes CDR1 SGHTA and CDR2 FQGTGA. V shed 0 bases and J shed 5 bases, with 9 bases lying between them.

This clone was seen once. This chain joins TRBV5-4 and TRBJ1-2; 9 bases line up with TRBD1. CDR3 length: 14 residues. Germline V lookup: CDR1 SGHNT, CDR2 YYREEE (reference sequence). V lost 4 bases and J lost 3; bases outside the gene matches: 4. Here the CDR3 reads CASSGGQGDYGYTF. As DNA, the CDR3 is TGTGCCAGCAGCGGGGGACAGGGTGACTATGGCTACACCTTC.

The CDR3 loop reads CASSRVATEPQHF. The CDR3 coding sequence is TGTGCCAGCAGTAGGGTAGCGACAGAGCCCCAGCATTTT. The chain links TRBV6-5 to TRBJ1-5, with a possible D match to TRBD1 (5 bases). CDR1 and CDR2 from the germline V gene are MNHEY and SVGAGI. The CDR3 loop spans 13 amino acids. V was cut by 5 bases and J by 8 bases, with 13 bases left in between.

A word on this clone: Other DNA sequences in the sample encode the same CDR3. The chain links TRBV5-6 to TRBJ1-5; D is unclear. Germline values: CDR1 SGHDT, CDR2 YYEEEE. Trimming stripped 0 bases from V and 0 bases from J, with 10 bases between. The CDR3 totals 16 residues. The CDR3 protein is CASSLEGGYSNQPQHF. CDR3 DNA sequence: TGTGCCAGCAGCTTGGAGGGCGGTTATAGCAATCAGCCCCAGCATTTT.

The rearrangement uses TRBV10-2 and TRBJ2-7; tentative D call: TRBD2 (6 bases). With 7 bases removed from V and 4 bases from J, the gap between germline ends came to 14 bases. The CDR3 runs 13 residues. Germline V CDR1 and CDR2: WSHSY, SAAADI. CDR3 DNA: TGCGCCAGCACTTTGCGGGAACGATACGAGCAGTACTTC. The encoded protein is CASTLRERYEQYF.

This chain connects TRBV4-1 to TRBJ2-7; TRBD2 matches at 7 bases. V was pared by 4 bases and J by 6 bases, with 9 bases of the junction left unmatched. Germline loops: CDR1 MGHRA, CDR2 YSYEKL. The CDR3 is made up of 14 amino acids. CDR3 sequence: CASSPRRGRAEQYF. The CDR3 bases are TGCGCCAGCAGCCCCCGCCGGGGGAGGGCCGAGCAGTACTTC.

The CDR3, as DNA: TGTGCCAGCAGTTATGGTAGGGGGATCGCAGAGACCCAGTACTTC. This codes for CASSYGRGIAETQYF. The J gene is TRBJ2-5, the V gene TRBV27, with D possibly TRBD1 on 6 matching bases. The CDR3 sequence is 15 residues long. V was shortened by 4 bases and J by 4 bases, with 16 bases between the two germline ends. The germline V gene has CDR1 MNHEY and CDR2 SMNVEV (reference sequence).

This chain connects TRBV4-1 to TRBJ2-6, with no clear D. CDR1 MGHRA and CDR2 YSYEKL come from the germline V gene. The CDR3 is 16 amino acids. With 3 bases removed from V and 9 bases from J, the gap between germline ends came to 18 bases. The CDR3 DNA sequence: TGCGCCAGCAGCCAGGACCAGTTCAGAGGTGACAACGTCCTGACTTTC. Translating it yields CASSQDQFRGDNVLTF.

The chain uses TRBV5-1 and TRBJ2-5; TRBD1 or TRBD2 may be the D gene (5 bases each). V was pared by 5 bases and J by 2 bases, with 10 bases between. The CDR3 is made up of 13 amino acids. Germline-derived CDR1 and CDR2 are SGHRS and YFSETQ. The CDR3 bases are TGCGCCAGCAGGCCGGGGCAGCAAGAGACCCAGTACTTC. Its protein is CASRPGQQETQYF.

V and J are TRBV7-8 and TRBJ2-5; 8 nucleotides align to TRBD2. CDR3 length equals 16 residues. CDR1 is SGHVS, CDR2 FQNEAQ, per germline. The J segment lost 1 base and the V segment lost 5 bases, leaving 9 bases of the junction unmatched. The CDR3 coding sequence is TGTGCCAGCAGCGGCCGGGGGGGGCTAGGCCAAGAGACCCAGTACTTC. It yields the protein CASSGRGGLGQETQYF.

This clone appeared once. The CDR3, as DNA: TGTGCCAGTACCCGGGGCGTTAACACTGAAGCTTTCTTT. Its translation: CASTRGVNTEAFF. The rearrangement links TRBV19 to TRBJ1-1, with D perhaps matching TRBD1 (5 bases). The CDR3 contains 13 residues. Germline V CDR1 and CDR2: LNHDA, SQIVND (reference sequence). Trimming left V 7 bases short and J 2 bases short, with 11 bases between.

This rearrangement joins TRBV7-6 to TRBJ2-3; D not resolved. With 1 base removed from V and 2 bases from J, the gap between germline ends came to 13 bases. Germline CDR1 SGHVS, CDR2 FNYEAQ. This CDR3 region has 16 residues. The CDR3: CASSLGSRSFTDTQYF. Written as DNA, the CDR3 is TGTGCCAGCAGCTTAGGGTCTAGGTCCTTCACAGATACGCAGTATTTT.

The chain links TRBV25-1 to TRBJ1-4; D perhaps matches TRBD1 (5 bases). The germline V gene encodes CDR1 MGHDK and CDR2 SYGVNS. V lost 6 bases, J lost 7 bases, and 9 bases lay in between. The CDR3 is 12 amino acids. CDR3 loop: CASRGLIEKLFF. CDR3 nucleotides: TGTGCCAGCAGGGGGCTGATTGAAAAACTGTTTTTT.

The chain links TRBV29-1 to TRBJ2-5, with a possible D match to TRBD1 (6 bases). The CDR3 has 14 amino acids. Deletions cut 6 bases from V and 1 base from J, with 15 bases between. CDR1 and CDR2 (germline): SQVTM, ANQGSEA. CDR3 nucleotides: TGCAGCGTAGAGGTCTGGGACACCCAAGAGACCCAGTACTTC. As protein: CSVEVWDTQETQYF.

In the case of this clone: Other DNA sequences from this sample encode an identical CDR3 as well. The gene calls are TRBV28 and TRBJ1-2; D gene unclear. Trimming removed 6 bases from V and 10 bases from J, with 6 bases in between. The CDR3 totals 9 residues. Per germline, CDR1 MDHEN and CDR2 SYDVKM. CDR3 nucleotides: TGTGCCAGCAGCACCCCCTACACCTTC. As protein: CASSTPYTF.

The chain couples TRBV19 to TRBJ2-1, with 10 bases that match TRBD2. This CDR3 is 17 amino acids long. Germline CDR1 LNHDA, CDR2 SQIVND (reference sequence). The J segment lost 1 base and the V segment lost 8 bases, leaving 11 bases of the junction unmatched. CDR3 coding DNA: TGTGCCAGTTTATCAGCGGGAGGGGAAGAGTCCTACAATGAGCAGTTCTTC. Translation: CASLSAGGEESYNEQFF.

Here the CDR3 DNA reads TGTGCCACCAGCACAGGAGCCAAAAACATTCAGTACTTC. Translation: CATSTGAKNIQYF. The V and J genes are TRBV24-1 and TRBJ2-4; D may be TRBD1 (5 bases). Per germline, CDR1 KGHDR and CDR2 SFDVKD. The ends were cut back, 7 bases at V and 0 bases at J, with 6 bases in the middle. The CDR3 sequence is 13 residues long.

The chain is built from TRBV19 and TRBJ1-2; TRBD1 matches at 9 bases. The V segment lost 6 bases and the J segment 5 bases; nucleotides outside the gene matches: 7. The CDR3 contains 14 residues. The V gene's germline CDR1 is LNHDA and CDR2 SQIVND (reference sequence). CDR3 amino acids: CASRGGTGPYGYTF. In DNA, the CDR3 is TGTGCCAGTAGAGGTGGGACAGGGCCATATGGCTACACCTTC.

CDR3 residues: CASSDRWAAGEGLQHF. The CDR3 nucleotides read TGCGCCAGCAGTGACCGTTGGGCAGCGGGGGAGGGGCTCCAGCATTTT. This chain links TRBV10-2 with TRBJ1-5, with D maybe TRBD1 (5 bases). Per the germline V gene, CDR1 is WSHSY and CDR2 is SAAADI. V was clipped by 3 bases and J by 12 bases, with 24 bases between them. The CDR3 totals 16 residues.

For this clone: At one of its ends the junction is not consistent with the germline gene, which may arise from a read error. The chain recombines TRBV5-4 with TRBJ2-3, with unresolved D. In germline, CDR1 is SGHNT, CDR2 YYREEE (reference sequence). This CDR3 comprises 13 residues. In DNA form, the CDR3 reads TGTACCAGCATGGGCCTACCCACAGATACGCAGTATTTT. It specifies CTSMGLPTDTQYF.